Each of the 10 T cell receptor beta chains below was sequenced from the same sample in a study of blood T cell repertoires in COVID-19. Using immunoSEQ multiplex PCR, the repertoire was profiled, and TCRdb retains in-frame clones only, with some absent. This sample carries approximately 130,000 clones, around nine tenths of them seen once, and the ten largest clones take approximately 8%. The sequencing sample was made of peripheral blood. Receptors originate from a man aged 50 to 59 with acute or convalescent COVID-19.

This clone was found once. V gene TRBV27 combines with J gene TRBJ1-5; unclear D gene. Deletions cut 0 bases from V and 2 bases from J, with 8 bases between. Per germline, CDR1 MNHEY and CDR2 SMNVEV (reference sequence). CDR3 length: 15 amino acids. CDR3 sequence reads: CASSLSTWGNQPQHF. The CDR3 DNA follows: TGTGCCAGCAGTTTATCGACATGGGGCAATCAGCCCCAGCATTTT.

The V call is TRBV27, the J call TRBJ2-3; 10 bases map to TRBD1. The ends lost 5 bases at V and 6 bases at J; junction bases unmatched: 11. The germline V gene has CDR1 MNHEY and CDR2 SMNVEV (reference sequence). This CDR3 comprises 16 residues. CDR3 nucleotides: TGTGCCAGCAGTGCATTGGGACAGGGGACAAGTGATACGCAGTATTTT. Its protein product is CASSALGQGTSDTQYF.

V is TRBV27 and J is TRBJ2-5; D unresolved. The germline V gene has CDR1 MNHEY and CDR2 SMNVEV (reference sequence). This CDR3 spans 15 amino acids. The germline V and J ends were trimmed by 2 bases and 2 bases, with 12 bases remaining between them. CDR3 residues: CASSLGGLDQETQYF. CDR3 DNA sequence: TGTGCCAGCAGTTTAGGTGGGCTCGATCAAGAGACCCAGTACTTC.

The V call is TRBV28, the J call TRBJ2-1, with D possibly matching TRBD2 (6 bases). In germline, CDR1 is MDHEN, CDR2 SYDVKM. Trimming pared 9 bases from V and 5 bases from J, leaving 17 bases between. The CDR3 sequence is 14 residues long. The CDR3 sequence: CASGGERAHNEQFF. CDR3 DNA sequence: TGTGCCAGTGGAGGGGAGCGGGCCCACAATGAGCAGTTCTTC.

V and J are TRBV5-1 and TRBJ1-2; perhaps TRBD1 as D (6 bases). V shed 3 bases and J shed 5 bases, with 14 bases lying between them. This CDR3 region has 14 residues. The germline V gene has CDR1 SGHRS and CDR2 YFSETQ. The CDR3 loop is CASSSRGGAYGYTF. CDR3 DNA sequence: TGCGCCAGCAGCTCCCGGGGGGGCGCTTATGGCTACACCTTC.

This clone was seen only a few times. The chain carries TRBV24-1 and TRBJ2-2, with 7 bases fitting TRBD1. This CDR3 is built from 16 residues. V lost 3 bases to trimming and J lost 1 base; unmatched junction nucleotides: 4. Germline V gives CDR1 KGHDR, CDR2 SFDVKD. In DNA, the CDR3 is TGTGCCACCAGTGATCCTCGGACAGGGAACACCGGGGAGCTGTTTTTT. Translated, it gives CATSDPRTGNTGELFF.

The genes are TRBV4-1 and TRBJ2-1; TRBD2 aligns across 14 bases. The germline V gene encodes CDR1 MGHRA and CDR2 YSYEKL. J gave up 0 bases and V 3 bases, and 16 bases lay outside the gene matches. The CDR3 totals 22 residues. The CDR3 spells CASSHPTTGTSGSRSSYNEQFF. CDR3 sequence (DNA): TGCGCCAGCAGCCATCCTACCACCGGGACTAGCGGGAGTCGGAGCTCCTACAATGAGCAGTTCTTC.

V and J are TRBV6-5 and TRBJ1-2; 9 bases line up with TRBD1. The V and J ends lost 7 bases and 5 bases, in that order; junction bases with no gene match: 8. The CDR3 extends over 14 amino acids. Germline V CDR1 and CDR2: MNHEY, SVGAGI. DNA for the CDR3: TGTGCCAGCAACAACAGGGGGCTCTTGTATGGCTACACCTTC. Translation gives CASNNRGLLYGYTF.

V is TRBV15 and J is TRBJ2-5, with 8 bases aligning to TRBD2. V trimming: 0 bases; J trimming: 4 bases; junction bases outside the gene matches: 7. The CDR3 covers 16 residues. Germline V CDR1 and CDR2: LNHNV, YYDKDF (reference sequence). The CDR3 region has the DNA TGTGCCACCAGCAGAGAAGCGGGAGCGGGGCGAGAGACCCAGTACTTC. This sequence encodes CATSREAGAGRETQYF.

This clone was detected once. The genes are TRBV5-1 and TRBJ1-4, with D uncertain. CDR1 is SGHRS and CDR2 is YFSETQ in the germline V gene. This CDR3 has 13 amino acids. The V end was cut by 0 bases, the J end by 5 bases, with 5 bases between. CDR3 DNA: TGCGCCAGCAGCTTGGTCCCGAATGAAAAACTGTTTTTT. This sequence encodes CASSLVPNEKLFF.